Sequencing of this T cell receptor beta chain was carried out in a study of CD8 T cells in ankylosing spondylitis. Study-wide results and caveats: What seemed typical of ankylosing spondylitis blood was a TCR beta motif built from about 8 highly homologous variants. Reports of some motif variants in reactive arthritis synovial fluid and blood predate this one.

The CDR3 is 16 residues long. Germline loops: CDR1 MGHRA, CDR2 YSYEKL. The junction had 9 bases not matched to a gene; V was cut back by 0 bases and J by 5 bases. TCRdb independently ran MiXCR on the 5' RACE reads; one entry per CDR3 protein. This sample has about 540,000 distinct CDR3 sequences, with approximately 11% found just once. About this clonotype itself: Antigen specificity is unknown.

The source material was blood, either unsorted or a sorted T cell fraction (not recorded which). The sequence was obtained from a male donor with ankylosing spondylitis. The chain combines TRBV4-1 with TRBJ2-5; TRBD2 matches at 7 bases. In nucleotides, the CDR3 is TGCGCCAGCAGCCAAGATCGGGCGGGAGTAGTGGAGACCCAGTACTTC. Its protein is CASSQDRAGVVETQYF.